Listed here are 5 T cell receptor beta chains from one sample, sequenced in a study of blood T cell dynamics during melanoma immunotherapy. The time point here: week 3, after first cycle of checkpoint inhibitor. Using immunoSEQ multiplex PCR, the repertoire was profiled, and TCRdb retains in-frame clones only, with some absent. The repertoire holds about 12,000 clones, with over 75% as singletons. The specimen comprised blood, sampled from a patient treated with checkpoint blockade. These receptors all come from a human donor with melanoma.

The CDR3: CASSPGRAGGRGEQFF. The CDR3 DNA is TGTGCCAGCAGCCCCGGGAGAGCGGGGGGGCGGGGTGAGCAGTTCTTC. The chain links TRBV11-2 to TRBJ2-1; 10 nucleotides line up with TRBD2. V lost 5 bases to trimming and J lost 9 bases; unmatched junction nucleotides: 13. The CDR3 runs to 16 residues. CDR1 SGHAT and CDR2 FQNNGV come from the germline V gene.

This chain connects TRBV4-1 to TRBJ1-2, with D uncertain. CDR1 and CDR2 (germline): MGHRA, YSYEKL. CDR3 size: 14 residues. V was trimmed by 0 bases and J by 5 bases, leaving 10 bases between them. The CDR3 DNA sequence: TGCGCCAGCAGCCAAGATTTCGGATTTTATGGCTACACCTTC. Its protein is CASSQDFGFYGYTF.

This clone was counted only a few times. The chain combines TRBV14 with TRBJ2-2; 8 bases line up with TRBD2. Germline V gene sequence: CDR1 SGHDN, CDR2 FVKESK. The CDR3 sequence is 13 residues long. Trimming cost V 6 bases and J 7 bases; bases outside gene matches: 4. The CDR3 loop reads CASSRLAGGELFF. CDR3 nucleotide sequence: TGTGCCAGCAGTCGGCTAGCGGGCGGGGAGCTGTTTTTT.

The rearrangement links TRBV5-8 to TRBJ2-7, with a possible D match to TRBD2 (5 bases). This CDR3 spans 14 amino acids. V lost 5 bases to trimming and J lost 9 bases, with 21 bases between them. The germline V gene encodes CDR1 SGHTS and CDR2 YDEGEE. The CDR3 DNA follows: TGTGCCAGCAGAGCCCCGGGGATGTTCGGACGGCAGTACTTC. It yields the protein CASRAPGMFGRQYF.

The chain has TRBV6-5 and TRBJ2-2; possible D gene TRBD2, 5 bases. The germline V gene encodes CDR1 MNHEY and CDR2 SVGAGI. The CDR3 loop spans 14 amino acids. V lost 4 bases and J 1 base, leaving 7 bases between the germline ends. The CDR3 nucleotides are TGTGCCAGCAGTTTCGGACTGAACACCGGGGAGCTGTTTTTT. Encoded protein: CASSFGLNTGELFF.